Listed below are T cell receptor beta chains from one sample, sequenced in a study of blood T cell repertoires in COVID-19. Assay used: immunoSEQ multiplex PCR; TCRdb lists only in-frame clones, some missing. The table shows around 150,000 clones, with about 81% occurring only once. Sequenced: PBMCs or T cells enriched from blood (not recorded which). Receptor source: a man aged 50-59 years who had recovered from COVID-19. CDR3s include the opening cysteine and the closing phenylalanine or tryptophan. The order of the fields is D gene, clone size, J gene, V gene, CDR3 DNA, CDR3 protein. A D gene is named only where the DNA matches it firmly. Rows may omit the clone size; those that give it use once, few, many or a size class.

TRBD2 NA TRBJ2-7 TRBV4-3 TGCGCCAGCAGCCAAACCCCCTCTAGCGGGGGGATCTCCTACGAGCAGTACTTC CASSQTPSSGGISYEQYF
NA few TRBJ1-6 TRBV6-5 TGTGCCAGCAGTTTAGAACAGGGCGCGTATCATTCACCCCTCCACTTT CASSLEQGAYHSPLHF
NA NA TRBJ1-6 TRBV7-2 TGTGCCAGCAGCCCCTGGGGCAGTGCCCTTAATTCACCCCTCCACTTT CASSPWGSALNSPLHF
NA NA TRBJ2-7 TRBV7-9 TGTGCCAGCAGCTTAGAAGAGGCCCAAAAAGCCCCCTACGAGCAGTACTTC CASSLEEAQKAPYEQYF
NA NA TRBJ1-5 TRBV3-1/TRBV3-2 TGTGCCAGCAGCCAAGATCGGGCAGGGCGTCAGCCCCAGCATTTT CASSQDRAGRQPQHF
NA NA TRBJ2-7 TRBV7-2 TGTGCCAGCAGCTTAGATAGTTCCTACGAGCAGTACTTC CASSLDSSYEQYF
TRBD1 NA TRBJ2-7 TRBV3-1/TRBV3-2 TGTGCCAGCAGCCAAACCCGGGACAGGGGCTACGAGCAGTACTTC CASSQTRDRGYEQYF
TRBD2 NA TRBJ2-1 TRBV7-9 TGTGCCAGCAGCAGGAGGACTAGCGGGGGGGCCCATGAGCAGTTCTTC CASSRRTSGGAHEQFF
NA NA TRBJ1-2 TRBV6-5 TGTGCCAGCAGGTCAAACAGGGCCTCAAACTATGGCTACACCTTC CASRSNRASNYGYTF
TRBD2 once TRBJ2-7 TRBV3-1/TRBV3-2 TGTGCCAGCAGCTCGGGACTAGTCTACGAGCAGTACTTC CASSSGLVYEQYF